The 3 T cell receptor beta chains in this list originate from one sample, sequenced in a study of blood T cell repertoires in COVID-19. TCRdb's table, derived via immunoSEQ multiplex PCR, lists solely in-frame clones and lacks some. The sample comprises some 420,000 clones, 80% to 90% of which are singletons, and 0.9% to 1.2% rests with the top ten. Sequenced: PBMCs or T cells enriched from blood (not recorded which). All receptors come from a man under 40 who had recovered from COVID-19.

The rearrangement links TRBV18 to TRBJ1-1; D is undetermined. The CDR3 has 14 amino acids. V was shortened by 0 bases and J by 4 bases, with 9 bases between the two germline ends. Germline V CDR1 and CDR2: KGHSH, LQKENI. The CDR3 DNA reads as TGTGCCAGCTCACCACCGCGGGTTGGCACTGAAGCTTTCTTT. It codes for CASSPPRVGTEAFF.

This clone was recorded once. This chain joins TRBV5-5 and TRBJ1-5, with a possible D match to TRBD1 (6 bases). V lost 4 bases and J 4 bases, leaving 9 bases between the germline ends. This CDR3 has 13 residues. Germline V gives CDR1 SGHKS, CDR2 YYEKEE (reference sequence). DNA for the CDR3: TGTGCCAGCAGCACAGGACAGAATCAGCCCCAGCATTTT. It codes for CASSTGQNQPQHF. Drawing the rest from reference TRBV5-5 and TRBJ1-5, the complete variable domain is DAGVTQSPTHLIKTRGQQVTLRCSPISGHKSVSWYQQVLGQGPQFIFQYYEKEERGRGNFPDRFSARQFPNYSSELNVNALLLGDSALYLCASSTGQNQPQHFGDGTRLSIL.

In regard to this clone: The same CDR3 also results from other DNA sequences found in this sample. The rearrangement uses TRBV11-2 and TRBJ2-7; no firm D call. Trimming cost V 5 bases and J 2 bases, with 4 bases left between them. The CDR3 covers 11 residues. CDR1 SGHAT and CDR2 FQNNGV come from the germline V gene. The CDR3 loop reads CASSPAYEQYF. The CDR3 nucleotides are TGTGCCAGCAGCCCTGCCTACGAGCAGTACTTC.